This T cell receptor (beta chain) stems from a study of low-dose radiotherapy and immunotherapy resistance in tumors (dated by TCRdb to between 2021 and 2024). Regarding the research as a whole: Cohort 1 received 0.5 Gy per fraction every 2 weeks, with a prescribed total PTV dose of 6.5 Gy. Cyclophosphamide 200 mg/m2 was given intravenously every two weeks, one day before each radiation and immunotherapy administration. First-strand cDNA was synthesized using Superscript III and a set of TRAV- and TRBV-specific primers, so that both TCRalpha and TCRbeta chains were covered. Starting on cycle 1 day 1, patients took 300 mg of aspirin by mouth once a day for four cycles. Eight patients were included in the translational analysis, namely three from the first dose cohort plus the first five from the second dose cohort. Randomization of trial participants into treatment groups was not performed. In Cohort 2, 1 Gy per fraction was delivered every two weeks, for a total of 13 Gy over 26 weeks. Nivolumab and ipilimumab were both given intravenously, with nivolumab at a 240 mg flat dose every two weeks and ipilimumab at 1 mg/kg every six weeks.

This clonotype was observed many times. It lacks a known antigen. The record has no base qualities; no much larger clone is one base away. Sequenced using an Illumina HiSeq 2500. TCRs were amplified with Phusion for around 20 PCR cycles using a constant-region primer together with the adapter attached to the V primers. Amplification of the isolated mRNA was done with the MessageAmp II aRNA Amplification Kit, which involved a roughly 17-hour in vitro transcription at 37 degrees C. The Dynabeads mRNA DIRECT Purification Kit was used to isolate mRNA for TCR sequencing. Indexed Illumina adapters were added in a second Phusion PCR of about 25 cycles, and the PCR products were purified with AMPure XP beads. The paper's processing steps were these. Using custom Perl scripts, TCR sequences encoding the same protein were pooled, out-of-frame sequences were removed, and the abundance of each clonotype was computed. The analysis excluded TCR sequences that were supported by just one read. Repertoire metrics included Shannon entropy, Gini index, clonality, richness, and frequency of TCRs shared between repertoires. TCRdb redid the processing of the public reads, applying fastp at Q25 and MiXCR, and retained in-frame beta chains. CDR3 protein sequences are deduplicated, and each keeps its most common genes and DNA. These V and J calls are TCRdb output, not the study's own analysis. Here the sample has under 60,000 distinct CDR3 sequences; roughly 33% occur a single time. The top ten clones comprise roughly 8.2% of the sample.

CDR3 length: 17 amino acids, cysteine to phenylalanine. The DNA shown is the 51-base CDR3, in frame from base 1. Relative to germline, V is 4 bases shorter and J is 2 bases shorter, with 21 bases between their ends. The germline V gene provides CDR1 SGDLS and CDR2 YYNGEE. The intended sense of this specimen's time point label: after trial treatment. The sample's treatment or condition label, decoded: LDRT plus nivolumab, ipilimumab, low-dose cyclophosphamide and aspirin (RACIN trial). Donors were enrolled in RACIN, a single-arm phase I dose-escalation trial combining nivolumab, ipilimumab, aspirin, low-dose cyclophosphamide and low-dose radiotherapy. To be eligible, a patient needed to have an advanced solid tumor that was TIL-negative.

Sequencing was performed on PBMCs, taken after low-dose radiotherapy plus immunotherapy. The chain links TRBV9 with TRBJ1-2; the D gene is possibly TRBD1, with 6 bases matching. This clonotype was obtained from a male donor with rectosigmoid adenocarcinoma. Here the CDR3 is given as CASSSLPQGSSNYGYTF. The DNA is as follows: TGTGCCAGCAGCTCCCTCCCACAGGGATCATCCAACTATGGCTACACCTTC. Here the CDR3 is joined to the reference TRBV9 and TRBJ1-2 genes, and the full variable domain is: DSGVTQTPKHLITATGQRVTLRCSPRSGDLSVYWYQQSLDQGLQFLIQYYNGEERAKGNILERFSAQQFPDLHSELNLSSLELGDSALYFCASSSLPQGSSNYGYTFGSGTRLTVV.